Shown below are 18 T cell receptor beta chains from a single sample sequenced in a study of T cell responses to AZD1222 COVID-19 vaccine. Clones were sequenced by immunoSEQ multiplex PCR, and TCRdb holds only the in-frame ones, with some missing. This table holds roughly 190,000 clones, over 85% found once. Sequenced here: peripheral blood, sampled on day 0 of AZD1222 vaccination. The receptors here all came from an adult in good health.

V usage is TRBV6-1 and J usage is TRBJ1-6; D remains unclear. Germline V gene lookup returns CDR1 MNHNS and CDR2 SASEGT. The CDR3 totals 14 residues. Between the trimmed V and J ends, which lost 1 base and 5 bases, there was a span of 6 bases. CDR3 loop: CASSEVVDNSPLHF. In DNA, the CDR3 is TGTGCCAGCAGTGAAGTTGTCGATAATTCACCCCTCCACTTT.

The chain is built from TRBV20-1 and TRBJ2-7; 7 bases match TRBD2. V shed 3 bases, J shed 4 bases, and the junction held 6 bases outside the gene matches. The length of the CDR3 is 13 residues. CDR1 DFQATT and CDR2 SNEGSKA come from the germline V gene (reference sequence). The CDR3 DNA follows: TGCAGTGCTAGTGGGCAGCGGGGTTACGAGCAGTACTTC. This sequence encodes CSASGQRGYEQYF.

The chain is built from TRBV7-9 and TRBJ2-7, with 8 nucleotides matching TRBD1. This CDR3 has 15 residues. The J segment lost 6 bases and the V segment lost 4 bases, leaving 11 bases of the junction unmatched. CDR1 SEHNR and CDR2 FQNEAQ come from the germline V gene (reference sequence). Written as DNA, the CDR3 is TGTGCCAGCAGCTCTGAACGGACAGGGCCGTCCGAGCAGTACTTC. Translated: CASSSERTGPSEQYF.

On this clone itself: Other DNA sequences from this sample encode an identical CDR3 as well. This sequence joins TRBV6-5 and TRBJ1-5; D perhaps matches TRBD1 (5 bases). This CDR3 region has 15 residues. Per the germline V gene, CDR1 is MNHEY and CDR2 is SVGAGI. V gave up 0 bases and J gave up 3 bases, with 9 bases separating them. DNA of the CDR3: TGTGCCAGCAGTTACTCGCAGGGCTCCAATCAGCCCCAGCATTTT. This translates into CASSYSQGSNQPQHF.

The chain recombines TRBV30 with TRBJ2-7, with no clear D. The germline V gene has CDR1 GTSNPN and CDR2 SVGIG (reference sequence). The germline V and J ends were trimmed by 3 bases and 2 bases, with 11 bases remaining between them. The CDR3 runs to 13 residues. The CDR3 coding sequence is TGTGCCTGGAGAGGTTCCCAAACCTACGAGCAGTACTTC. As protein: CAWRGSQTYEQYF.

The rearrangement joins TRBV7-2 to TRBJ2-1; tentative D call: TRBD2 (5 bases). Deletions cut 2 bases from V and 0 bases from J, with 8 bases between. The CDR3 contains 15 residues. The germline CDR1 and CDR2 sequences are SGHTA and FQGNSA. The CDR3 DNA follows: TGTGCCAGCAGCTTATTAGCGAGCTCCTACAATGAGCAGTTCTTC. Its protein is CASSLLASSYNEQFF.

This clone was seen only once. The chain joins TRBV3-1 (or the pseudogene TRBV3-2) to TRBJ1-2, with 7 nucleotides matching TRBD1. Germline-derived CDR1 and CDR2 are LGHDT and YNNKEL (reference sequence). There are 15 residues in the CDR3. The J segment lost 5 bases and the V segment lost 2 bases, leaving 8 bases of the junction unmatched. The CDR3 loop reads CASSQQMGQSYGYTF. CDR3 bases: TGTGCCAGCAGCCAACAAATGGGACAGTCTTATGGCTACACCTTC.

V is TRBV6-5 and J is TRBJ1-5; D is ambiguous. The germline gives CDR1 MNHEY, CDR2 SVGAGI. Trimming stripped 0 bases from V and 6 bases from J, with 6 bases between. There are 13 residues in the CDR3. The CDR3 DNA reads TGTGCCAGCAGTTACTCGAAGTTTCAGCCCCAGCATTTT. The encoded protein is CASSYSKFQPQHF.

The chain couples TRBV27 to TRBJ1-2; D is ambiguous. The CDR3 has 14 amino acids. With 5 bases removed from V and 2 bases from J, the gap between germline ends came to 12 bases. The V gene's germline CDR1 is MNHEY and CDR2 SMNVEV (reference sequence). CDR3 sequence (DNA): TGTGCCAGCAGTCCCCTCTCCGGGAACTATGGCTACACCTTC. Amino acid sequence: CASSPLSGNYGYTF.

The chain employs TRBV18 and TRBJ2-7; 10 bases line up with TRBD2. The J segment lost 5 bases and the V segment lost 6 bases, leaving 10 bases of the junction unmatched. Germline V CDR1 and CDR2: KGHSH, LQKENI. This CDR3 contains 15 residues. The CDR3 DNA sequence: TGTGCCAGCTCGCTATCTAGCGGGAGTTTCCACGAGCAGTACTTC. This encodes CASSLSSGSFHEQYF.

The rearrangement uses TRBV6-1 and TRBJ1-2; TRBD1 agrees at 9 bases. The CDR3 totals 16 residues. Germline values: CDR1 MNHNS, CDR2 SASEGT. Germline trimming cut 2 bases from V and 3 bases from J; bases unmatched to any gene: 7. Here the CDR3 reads CASSEQGQGLDYGYTF. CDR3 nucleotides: TGTGCCAGCAGTGAACAGGGACAGGGCCTTGACTATGGCTACACCTTC.

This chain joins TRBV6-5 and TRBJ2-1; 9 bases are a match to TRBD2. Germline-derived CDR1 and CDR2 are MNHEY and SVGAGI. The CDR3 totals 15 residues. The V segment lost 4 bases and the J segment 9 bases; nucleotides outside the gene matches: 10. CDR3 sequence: CASSSSASGIGEQFF. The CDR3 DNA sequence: TGTGCCAGCAGTTCGTCGGCTAGCGGGATTGGTGAGCAGTTCTTC.

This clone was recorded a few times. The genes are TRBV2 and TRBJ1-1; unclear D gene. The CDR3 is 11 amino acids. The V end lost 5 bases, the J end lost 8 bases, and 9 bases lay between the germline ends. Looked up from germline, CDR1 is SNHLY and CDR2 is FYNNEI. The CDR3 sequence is CASSPTAEAFF. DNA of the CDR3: TGTGCCAGCAGTCCAACGGCGGAAGCTTTCTTT.

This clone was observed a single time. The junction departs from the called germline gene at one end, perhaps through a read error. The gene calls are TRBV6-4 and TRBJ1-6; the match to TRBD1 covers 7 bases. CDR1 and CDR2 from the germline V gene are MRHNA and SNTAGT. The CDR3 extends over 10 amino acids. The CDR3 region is CASSWDSGAF. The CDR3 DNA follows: TGTGCCAGCAGTTGGGACAGCGGGGCTTTT.

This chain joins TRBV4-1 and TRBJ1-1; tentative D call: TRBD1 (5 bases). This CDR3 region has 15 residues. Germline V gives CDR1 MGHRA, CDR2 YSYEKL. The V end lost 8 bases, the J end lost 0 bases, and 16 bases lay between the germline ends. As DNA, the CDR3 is TGCGCCAGCGGGGGAGGAAGAGTGCTGAACACTGAAGCTTTCTTT. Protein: CASGGGRVLNTEAFF.

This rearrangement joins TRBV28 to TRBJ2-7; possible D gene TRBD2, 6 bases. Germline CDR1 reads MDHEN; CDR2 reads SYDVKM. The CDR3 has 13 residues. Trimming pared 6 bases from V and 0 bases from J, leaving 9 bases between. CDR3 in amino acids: CASRWGVSYEQYF. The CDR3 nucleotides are TGTGCCAGCAGGTGGGGGGTCTCCTACGAGCAGTACTTC.

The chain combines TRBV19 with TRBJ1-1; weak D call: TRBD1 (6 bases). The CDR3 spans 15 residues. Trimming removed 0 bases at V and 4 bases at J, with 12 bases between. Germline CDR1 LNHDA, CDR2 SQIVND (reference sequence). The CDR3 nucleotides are TGTGCCAGTAGTATAGAGGGCAGGGGTGGCACTGAAGCTTTCTTT. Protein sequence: CASSIEGRGGTEAFF. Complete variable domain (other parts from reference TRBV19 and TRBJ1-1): DGGITQSPKYLFRKEGQNVTLSCEQNLNHDAMYWYRQDPGQGLRLIYYSQIVNDFQKGDIAEGYSVSREKKESFPLTVTSAQKNPTAFYLCASSIEGRGGTEAFFGQGTRLTVV.

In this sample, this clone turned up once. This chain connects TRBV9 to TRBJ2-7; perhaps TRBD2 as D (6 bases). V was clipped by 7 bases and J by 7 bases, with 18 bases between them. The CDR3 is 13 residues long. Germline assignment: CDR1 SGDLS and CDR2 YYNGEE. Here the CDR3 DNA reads TGTGCCAGCGGGGTCGGGGGAGCCCCGGAGCAGTACTTC. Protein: CASGVGGAPEQYF.